This TCR beta chain comes out of a study of blood T cell repertoires in COVID-19. About the research overall: Whether acute or convalescent, the COVID-19 samples came from the United States, Italy and Spain.

The CDR3 is 12 residues long. Germline-derived CDR1 and CDR2 are LNHDA and SQIVND (reference sequence). Trimming removed 7 bases at V and 0 bases at J, with 6 bases between. Patients from Seattle were sampled longitudinally, starting during active infection. Source study methods: The authors estimated nucleated cell counts from reference gene primer amplification. The repertoire was sequenced with immunoSEQ multiplex PCR; TCRdb's copy has only in-frame clones and lacks some. V and J calls and clone size come straight from that table; D and trimming were deduced from the DNA. Of under 50,000 clones detected, approximately 95% appear once; the ten largest clones hold approximately 1%.

The receptor comes from a man between 60 and 75 years old with COVID-19, enrolled during active disease. The V and J genes are TRBV19 and TRBJ1-2; no clear D. Sequenced material: peripheral blood. The CDR3 bases are TGTGCCAGTAACAGAGCTAACTATGGCTACACCTTC. It encodes CASNRANYGYTF.